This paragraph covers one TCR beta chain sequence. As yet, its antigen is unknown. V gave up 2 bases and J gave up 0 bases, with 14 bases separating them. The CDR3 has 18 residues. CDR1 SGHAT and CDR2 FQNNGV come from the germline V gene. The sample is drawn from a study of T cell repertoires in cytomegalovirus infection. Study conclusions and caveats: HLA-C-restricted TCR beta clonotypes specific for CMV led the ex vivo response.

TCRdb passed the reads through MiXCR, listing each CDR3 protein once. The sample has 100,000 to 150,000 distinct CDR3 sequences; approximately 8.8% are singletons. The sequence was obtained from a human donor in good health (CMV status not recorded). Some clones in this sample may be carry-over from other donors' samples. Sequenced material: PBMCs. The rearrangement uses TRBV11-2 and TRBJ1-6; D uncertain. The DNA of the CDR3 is TGTGCCAGCAGCTTAAGCCTGCAGCTGTGCTCCTATAATTCACCCCTCCACTTT. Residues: CASSLSLQLCSYNSPLHF.